This T cell receptor beta chain appears in the sequencing data of a study of blood T cell repertoires in COVID-19. The CDR3 covers 15 residues. The V gene lost 10 bases and the J gene lost 0 bases, with 18 bases spanning the gap. From germline, CDR1 is MDHEN and CDR2 SYDVKM. TCRdb keeps only in-frame clones here, not all; method: immunoSEQ multiplex PCR. The table lists 130,000 to 150,000 clones, around nine tenths of them singletons. The chain joins TRBV28 to TRBJ1-2, with D unclear. Material: PBMCs or T cells enriched from blood (not recorded which). This receptor was identified in a woman in her twenties or thirties with acute COVID-19. The chain's CDR3 is CATIRGFSANYGYTF. The CDR3 DNA sequence: TGTGCCACCATCCGGGGTTTCTCAGCTAACTATGGCTACACCTTC.